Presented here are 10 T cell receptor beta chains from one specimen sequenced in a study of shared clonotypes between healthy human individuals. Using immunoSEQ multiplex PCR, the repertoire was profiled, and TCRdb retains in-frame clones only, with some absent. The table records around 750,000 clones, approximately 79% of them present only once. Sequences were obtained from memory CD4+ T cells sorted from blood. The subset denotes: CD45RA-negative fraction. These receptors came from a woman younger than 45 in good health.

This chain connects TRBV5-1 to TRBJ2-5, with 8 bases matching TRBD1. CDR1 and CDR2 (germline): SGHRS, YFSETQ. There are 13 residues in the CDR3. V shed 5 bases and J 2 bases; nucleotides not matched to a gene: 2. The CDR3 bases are TGCGCCAGCAGACGGACAGGGCAAGAGACCCAGTACTTC. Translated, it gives CASRRTGQETQYF.

Here the CDR3 DNA reads TGTGCCAGCAGCCAGGGGGACCGGGCCTATAGCACAGATACGCAGTATTTT. Protein product: CASSQGDRAYSTDTQYF. The chain couples TRBV7-2 to TRBJ2-3; TRBD1 matches at 7 bases. Trimming removed 5 bases from V and 0 bases from J; junction bases left unmatched: 11. CDR3 length: 17 residues. CDR1 and CDR2 (germline): SGHTA, FQGNSA.

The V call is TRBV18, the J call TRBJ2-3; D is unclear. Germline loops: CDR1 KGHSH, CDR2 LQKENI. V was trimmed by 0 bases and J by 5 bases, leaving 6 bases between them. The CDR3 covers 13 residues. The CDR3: CASSPPVLDTQYF. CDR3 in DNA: TGTGCCAGCTCACCACCCGTCTTAGATACGCAGTATTTT.

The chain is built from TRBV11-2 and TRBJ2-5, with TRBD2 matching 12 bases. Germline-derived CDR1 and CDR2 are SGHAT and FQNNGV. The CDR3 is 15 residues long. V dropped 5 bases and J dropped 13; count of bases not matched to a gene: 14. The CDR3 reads CASSVQGASGRATYF. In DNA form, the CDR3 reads TGTGCCAGCAGCGTCCAAGGGGCTAGCGGGAGGGCAACGTACTTC. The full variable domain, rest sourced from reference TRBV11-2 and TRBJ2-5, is EAGVAQSPRYKIIEKRQSVAFWCNPISGHATLYWYQQILGQGPKLLIQFQNNGVVDDSQLPKDRFSAERLKGVDSTLKIQPAKLEDSAVYLCASSVQGASGRATYFGPGTRLLVL.

CDR3 nucleotide sequence: TGTGCCAGCAGCGTCCGACAGCTGAGTTCGGTTTATGAGCAGTTCTTC. Its translation is CASSVRQLSSVYEQFF. The rearrangement joins TRBV5-5 to TRBJ2-1; tentative D call: TRBD1 (5 bases). The CDR3 is 16 amino acids. Trimming stripped 4 bases from V and 8 bases from J, with 22 bases between. Germline CDR1 reads SGHKS; CDR2 reads YYEKEE (reference sequence).

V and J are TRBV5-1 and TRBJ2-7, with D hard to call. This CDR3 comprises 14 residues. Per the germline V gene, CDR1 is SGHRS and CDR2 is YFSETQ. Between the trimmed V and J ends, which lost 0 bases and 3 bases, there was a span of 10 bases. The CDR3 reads CASSLVDGIYEQYF. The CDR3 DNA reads TGCGCCAGCAGCTTGGTGGACGGTATCTACGAGCAGTACTTC.

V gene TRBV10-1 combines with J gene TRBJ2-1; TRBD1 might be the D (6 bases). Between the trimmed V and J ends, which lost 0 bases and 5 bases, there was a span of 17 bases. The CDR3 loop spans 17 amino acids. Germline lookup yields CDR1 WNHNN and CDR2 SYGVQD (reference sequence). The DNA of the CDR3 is TGCGCCAGCAGTGAGTCGGGGGCGGGCGTGCAAGACAATGAGCAGTTCTTC. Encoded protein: CASSESGAGVQDNEQFF.

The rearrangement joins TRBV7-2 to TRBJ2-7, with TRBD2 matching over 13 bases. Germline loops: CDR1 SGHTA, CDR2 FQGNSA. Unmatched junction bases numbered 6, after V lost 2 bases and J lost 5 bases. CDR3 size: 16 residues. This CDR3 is CASSLQLAGGPHEQYF. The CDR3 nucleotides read TGTGCCAGCAGCTTACAACTAGCGGGAGGGCCCCACGAGCAGTACTTC.

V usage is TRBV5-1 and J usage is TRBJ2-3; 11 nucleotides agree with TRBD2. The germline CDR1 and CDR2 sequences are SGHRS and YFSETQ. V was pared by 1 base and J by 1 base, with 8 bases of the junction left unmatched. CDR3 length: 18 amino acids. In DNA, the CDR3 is TGCGCCAGCAGCTTGAGTACTAGCGGGAGATTCCGCACAGATACGCAGTATTTT. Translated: CASSLSTSGRFRTDTQYF.

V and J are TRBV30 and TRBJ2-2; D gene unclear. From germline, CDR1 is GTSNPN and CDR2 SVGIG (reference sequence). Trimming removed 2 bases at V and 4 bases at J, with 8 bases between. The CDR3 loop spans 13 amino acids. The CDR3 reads CAWSIQSTGELFF. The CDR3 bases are TGTGCCTGGAGTATACAGTCCACCGGGGAGCTGTTTTTT.